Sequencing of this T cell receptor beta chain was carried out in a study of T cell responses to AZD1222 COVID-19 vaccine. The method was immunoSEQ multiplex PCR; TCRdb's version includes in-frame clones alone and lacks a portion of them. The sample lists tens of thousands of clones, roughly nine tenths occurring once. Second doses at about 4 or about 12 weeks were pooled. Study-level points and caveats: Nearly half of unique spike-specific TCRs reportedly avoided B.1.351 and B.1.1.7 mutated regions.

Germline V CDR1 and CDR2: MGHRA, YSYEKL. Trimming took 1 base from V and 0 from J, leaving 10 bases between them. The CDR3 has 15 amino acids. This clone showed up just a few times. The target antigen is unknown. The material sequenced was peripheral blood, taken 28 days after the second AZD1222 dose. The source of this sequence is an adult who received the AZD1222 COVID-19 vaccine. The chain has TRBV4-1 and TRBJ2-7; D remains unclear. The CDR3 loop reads CASSQGTELSYEQYF. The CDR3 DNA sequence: TGCGCCAGCAGCCAAGGGACGGAACTCTCCTACGAGCAGTACTTC.